The 20 T cell receptor beta chains reported below all come from one sample, sequenced in a study of T cell responses to AZD1222 COVID-19 vaccine (TCRdb year 2021). What this sample's time point label stands for: about 28 days (+/-7) after the second vaccine dose. Library preparation employed the immunoSEQ multiplex PCR assay. TCRdb limited this immuneACCESS table to in-frame rearrangements with V and J called. A share of clones is missing; checked studies link under half to unresolved V genes, and the rest is unexplained. The sample table shows about 100,000 clones, and over 80% are seen once. Roughly 5.6% of the sample is in the top ten clones. The sequencing used peripheral blood, collected 28 days after the second AZD1222 dose. The source of these receptors is an adult who received the AZD1222 COVID-19 vaccine.

This clone was counted once. The chain recombines TRBV6-2 or TRBV6-3 with TRBJ2-5; D is unclear. Germline V gene lookup returns CDR1 MNHEY and CDR2 SVGEGT. With 7 bases removed from V and 4 bases from J, the gap between germline ends came to 19 bases. The CDR3 is made up of 15 amino acids. The CDR3 DNA reads TGTGCCAGCACCCCACGAGGTTATTCGCGAGAGACCCAGTACTTC. Amino acid sequence: CASTPRGYSRETQYF.

The gene calls are TRBV9 and TRBJ2-2; no reliable D call. CDR3 length: 12 amino acids. The germline V gene has CDR1 SGDLS and CDR2 YYNGEE. V gave up 4 bases and J gave up 5 bases, with 6 bases separating them. The CDR3, as DNA: TGTGCCAGCAGCATTCGTACCGGGGAGCTGTTTTTT. The encoded protein is CASSIRTGELFF.

The V gene is TRBV7-9, the J gene TRBJ2-7; 7 nucleotides line up with TRBD1. V shed 4 bases and J 7 bases; nucleotides not matched to a gene: 10. The germline CDR1 and CDR2 sequences are SEHNR and FQNEAQ (reference sequence). The CDR3 is 14 residues long. The CDR3 coding sequence is TGTGCCAGCAGCTACAGGGACAGCTCCTTGGAGCAGTACTTC. Translation gives CASSYRDSSLEQYF.

This chain links TRBV7-2 with TRBJ2-7, with a tentative D call TRBD2 (6 bases). Germline CDR1 reads SGHTA; CDR2 reads FQGNSA. V lost 8 bases and J lost 2, with 10 bases in between. CDR3 length: 12 amino acids. CDR3 protein: CASGTSPYEQYF. In nucleotides, the CDR3 is TGTGCCAGCGGGACTTCCCCCTACGAGCAGTACTTC.

The CDR3 protein is CAWSGESSYNEQFF. CDR3 sequence (DNA): TGTGCCTGGAGTGGAGAGAGCTCCTACAATGAGCAGTTCTTC. The chain recombines TRBV30 with TRBJ2-1; D gene unclear. Per germline, CDR1 GTSNPN and CDR2 SVGIG (reference sequence). The CDR3 is made up of 14 amino acids. The ends were cut back, 1 base at V and 0 bases at J, with 7 bases in the middle.

The gene calls are TRBV5-5 and TRBJ1-1; D is undetermined. This CDR3 comprises 15 residues. Germline assignment: CDR1 SGHKS and CDR2 YYEKEE (reference sequence). V shed 0 bases and J shed 0 bases, with 9 bases lying between them. CDR3 region: CASSLGASLNTEAFF. The DNA for the CDR3 is TGTGCCAGCAGCTTGGGGGCCAGCTTGAACACTGAAGCTTTCTTT.

The count of this clone is one. This sequence joins TRBV6-5 and TRBJ1-1, with D possibly matching TRBD1 (5 bases). V lost 2 bases to trimming and J lost 4 bases, with 14 bases between them. The CDR3 covers 15 residues. Germline CDR1 and CDR2: MNHEY and SVGAGI. For the CDR3, the DNA is TGTGCCAGCAGTTACGGCAGGGCTGCGGGCACTGAAGCTTTCTTT. It is translated as CASSYGRAAGTEAFF.

The chain joins TRBV5-1 to TRBJ2-7; D not resolved. From germline, CDR1 is SGHRS and CDR2 YFSETQ. Trimming cost V 1 base and J 0 bases, with 11 bases left between them. There are 15 residues in the CDR3. The CDR3: CASSLPSLDSYEQYF. As DNA, the CDR3 is TGCGCCAGCAGCTTGCCCAGCCTTGACTCCTACGAGCAGTACTTC.

J is TRBJ1-1 and V is TRBV27; TRBD1 agrees at 9 bases. Per germline, CDR1 MNHEY and CDR2 SMNVEV (reference sequence). The CDR3 runs 14 residues. The V gene end was trimmed by 0 bases and the J gene end by 5 bases; junction bases not matched to a gene: 1. The CDR3 reads CASSLSQGATEAFF. For the CDR3, the DNA is TGTGCCAGCAGTTTATCACAGGGGGCAACTGAAGCTTTCTTT.

The V call is TRBV5-4, the J call TRBJ2-1; TRBD2 matches 8 bases. After removal of 4 bases from V and 8 bases from J, the junction contained 11 bases not matched to a gene. The CDR3 has 15 residues. Per germline, CDR1 SGHNT and CDR2 YYREEE (reference sequence). As DNA, the CDR3 is TGTGCCAGCAGCCCTAGTGGCGGGAGGCGCTATGAGCAGTTCTTC. Its translation: CASSPSGGRRYEQFF.

V usage is TRBV3-1 (or the pseudogene TRBV3-2) and J usage is TRBJ2-5; D is undetermined. Per the germline V gene, CDR1 is LGHDT and CDR2 is YNNKEL (reference sequence). The germline V and J ends were trimmed by 4 bases and 2 bases, with 11 bases remaining between them. The CDR3 totals 14 residues. The CDR3, as DNA: TGTGCCAGCAGCCTTACAGCATCTCAAGAGACCCAGTACTTC. Encoded protein: CASSLTASQETQYF.

This chain links TRBV19 with TRBJ1-2; D might be TRBD1 (5 bases). The V end was cut by 5 bases, the J end by 5 bases, with 18 bases between. The CDR3 sequence is 15 residues long. Per the germline V gene, CDR1 is LNHDA and CDR2 is SQIVND (reference sequence). The CDR3 DNA reads as TGTGCCAGTAGTTACACCGCTGGGGGAAGGTATGGCTACACCTTC. Encoded protein: CASSYTAGGRYGYTF.

This chain links TRBV7-2 with TRBJ2-1; D tentatively fits TRBD1 or TRBD2 (5 bases each). CDR3 size: 13 residues. From germline, CDR1 is SGHTA and CDR2 FQGNSA. The V end was cut by 4 bases, the J end by 6 bases, with 10 bases between. The CDR3 region has the DNA TGTGCCAGCAGCTGGGGGACCGGCAATGAGCAGTTCTTC. Residues: CASSWGTGNEQFF.

This chain uses TRBV3-1 (or the pseudogene TRBV3-2) with TRBJ2-3; D is unresolved. The CDR3 extends over 16 amino acids. CDR1 and CDR2 from the germline V gene are LGHDT and YNNKEL (reference sequence). V was clipped by 0 bases and J by 0 bases, with 10 bases between them. As DNA, the CDR3 is TGTGCCAGCAGCCAAGAGACTCTCCCTAGCACAGATACGCAGTATTTT. Its translation: CASSQETLPSTDTQYF.

DNA for the CDR3: TGCGCCAGCAACTTAGGACTAGCGAGTTACAATGAGCAGTTCTTC. Protein product: CASNLGLASYNEQFF. The chain combines TRBV5-1 with TRBJ2-1; the match to TRBD2 covers 9 bases. J gave up 4 bases and V 6 bases, and 8 bases lay outside the gene matches. The germline V gene has CDR1 SGHRS and CDR2 YFSETQ. This CDR3 contains 15 residues. The variable domain in full, with the rest retrieved from reference TRBV5-1 and TRBJ2-1, is KAGVTQTPRYLIKTRGQQVTLSCSPISGHRSVSWYQQTPGQGLQFLFEYFSETQRNKGNFPGRFSGRQFSNSRSEMNVSTLELGDSALYLCASNLGLASYNEQFFGPGTRLTVL.

This rearrangement joins TRBV5-1 to TRBJ1-1; a weak D match, TRBD1 (6 bases). Germline CDR1 and CDR2: SGHRS and YFSETQ. V gave up 3 bases and J gave up 1 base, with 10 bases separating them. This CDR3 has 14 amino acids. The CDR3 sequence is CASSSDSSNTEAFF. DNA for the CDR3: TGCGCCAGCAGCTCGGACAGTTCGAACACTGAAGCTTTCTTT.

This sequence joins TRBV12-5 and TRBJ2-7; 9 bases fit TRBD2. The CDR3 runs 15 residues. After removal of 4 bases from V and 3 bases from J, the junction contained 7 bases not matched to a gene. The V gene's germline CDR1 is LGHNT and CDR2 FRNRAP. CDR3 sequence: CASGSPGTSFYEQYF. Here the CDR3 DNA reads TGTGCTAGTGGTTCCCCCGGGACTAGCTTCTACGAGCAGTACTTC.

To note about this clone: Other DNA sequences in this sample translate to the same CDR3. This chain links TRBV19 with TRBJ1-5; D is unresolved. The V gene's germline CDR1 is LNHDA and CDR2 SQIVND (reference sequence). V dropped 1 base and J dropped 0 bases, with 4 bases sitting between them. The CDR3 covers 14 residues. The CDR3 DNA is TGTGCCAGTAGTATAGTAGGTAGCAATCAGCCCCAGCATTTT. Encoded protein: CASSIVGSNQPQHF.

The J gene is TRBJ2-7, the V gene TRBV2; D may be TRBD1 (6 bases). Deletions cut 5 bases from V and 0 bases from J, with 17 bases between. CDR3 length: 16 amino acids. The V gene's germline CDR1 is SNHLY and CDR2 FYNNEI. In DNA, the CDR3 is TGTGCCAGCAGTTTGGGCCCCGGGACAAACTCCTACGAGCAGTACTTC. Protein product: CASSLGPGTNSYEQYF.

This chain connects TRBV30 to TRBJ1-4, with unresolved D. Germline assignment: CDR1 GTSNPN and CDR2 SVGIG (reference sequence). The V end lost 3 bases, the J end lost 3 bases, and 11 bases lay between the germline ends. The CDR3 length is 14 residues. The CDR3 here is CAWREASANEKLFF. The CDR3, as DNA: TGTGCCTGGAGAGAGGCCAGTGCTAATGAAAAACTGTTTTTT.